The present T cell receptor beta chain was sequenced within a study of regulatory T cells in long-lasting Graves disease. Germline lookup yields CDR1 SNHLY and CDR2 FYNNEI. Trimming pared 2 bases from V and 7 bases from J, leaving 15 bases between. The CDR3 runs to 14 residues. The table lists this clonotype with many counts. Its target is not known. General study points: The persistent group shared 2,741 public clonotypes, more than the roughly 990 shared by new patients. TRBV28, TRBJ1-2 and TRBJ2-5 were segments that persistent disease favored. Less diverse TCR repertoires were seen in persistent Graves' patients than in newly diagnosed ones.

The sample's time point: newly diagnosed GD, antithyroid drugs for less than 3 months. Preparation of the TCR library used RNA extracted from PBMCs. Investigators prepared the TCR beta libraries by applying iRepertoire HTBI primers and Arm-PCR of CDR3 regions. Original data processing: Identification across samples found approximately 67 TRBV and 12 to 15 TRBJ segments. TCRdb independently ran MiXCR on the multiplex PCR reads; one entry per CDR3 protein. The V and J calls come from TCRdb's annotation, not from the publication. In the table there are hundreds of thousands of distinct CDR3 sequences, 18% of which are singletons.

The chain employs TRBV2 and TRBJ2-7, with D possibly TRBD2 on 6 matching bases. The sample here was peripheral blood mononuclear cells (PBMCs), taken at new diagnosis, from a patient treated with antithyroid drugs. This sequence originates from a female donor with Graves disease. This chain's CDR3 is CASSEFWGGEEQYF. CDR3 nucleotide sequence: TGTGCCAGCAGTGAATTTTGGGGAGGAGAAGAGCAGTACTTC.